Below are 8 T cell receptor beta chains sequenced from a single sample in a study of early T cells in non-severe SARS-CoV-2 infection. One entry per CDR3 protein results from TCRdb running MiXCR on the 5' RACE reads. The sample records 90,000 to 100,000 distinct CDR3 sequences, roughly 13% being singletons. Sequenced sample: whole blood. These receptors came from an adult who was a healthcare worker with PCR-confirmed SARS-CoV-2 infection or an uninfected control (not recorded which).

For this clonotype: At one end, the junction sequence differs from germline, possibly due to a read error. V usage is TRBV7-2 and J usage is TRBJ2-2; TRBD2 matches 11 bases. Germline CDR1 is SGHTA and CDR2 is FQGNSA. The CDR3 runs to 17 residues. The CDR3 sequence: CVSSQKMTSGVTGELFF. In DNA form, the CDR3 reads TGTGTCAGCAGCCAAAAGATGACTAGCGGGGTCACCGGGGAGCTGTTTTTT.

The chain carries TRBV21-1 and TRBJ2-7. TRBV21-1 is marked as a pseudogene. This CDR3 contains 11 residues. Written as DNA, the CDR3 is TGTGCCAGCAGCAAGAGTAGCGAGCAGTACTTC. It is translated as CASSKSSEQYF.

This clonotype was counted many times. The rearrangement links TRBV11-2 to TRBJ1-4; no clear D gene. Looked up from germline, CDR1 is SGHAT and CDR2 is FQNNGV. This CDR3 contains 18 residues. The V end lost 0 bases, the J end lost 5 bases, and 19 bases lay between the germline ends. The CDR3 nucleotides are TGTGCCAGCAGCTTAGATCCCGAGTTGGCCGCCCCGAATGAAAAACTGTTTTTT. Translated: CASSLDPELAAPNEKLFF.

The rearrangement links TRBV7-2 to TRBJ2-1; no reliable D call. Germline loops: CDR1 SGHTA, CDR2 FQGNSA. The CDR3 loop spans 15 amino acids. V dropped 1 base and J dropped 2 bases, with 9 bases sitting between them. The CDR3 DNA is TGTGCCAGCAGCTTAGGACCCCTCACCTACAATGAGCAGTTCTTC. This sequence encodes CASSLGPLTYNEQFF.

This clonotype was found many times. The CDR3 protein is CASSFLAGAHNEQFF. The CDR3, as DNA: TGTGCCAGCAGTTTTCTAGCGGGAGCACACAATGAGCAGTTCTTC. This sequence joins TRBV12-3 or TRBV12-4 and TRBJ2-1; 10 bases line up with TRBD2. The junction had 4 bases not matched to a gene; V was cut back by 3 bases and J by 5 bases. The CDR3 consists of 15 residues.

This clonotype came up many times. The CDR3 DNA sequence: TGTGCCAGCAGCCCCGACAGGGGAGGAAACACCATATATTTT. This gives the protein CASSPDRGGNTIYF. The chain couples TRBV11-2 to TRBJ1-3; 8 bases map to TRBD1. V trimming: 5 bases; J trimming: 4 bases; junction bases outside the gene matches: 4. The germline CDR1 and CDR2 sequences are SGHAT and FQNNGV. The length of the CDR3 is 14 residues.

This clonotype was seen many times. V and J are TRBV6-5 and TRBJ2-2; 13 bases agree with TRBD2. CDR1 and CDR2 from the germline V gene are MNHEY and SVGAGI. This CDR3 region has 16 residues. Losses at the gene ends were 6 bases for V and 4 bases for J; bases not matched to a gene: 5. The CDR3 DNA follows: TGTGCCAGCAGCCGACTAGCGGGGGGAGGCACCGGGGAGCTGTTTTTT. Protein product: CASSRLAGGGTGELFF.

This clonotype was detected many times. This CDR3 is CASSSVGNTIYF. The CDR3 nucleotides read TGTGCCAGCTCATCGGTGGGAAACACCATATATTTT. The gene calls are TRBV18 and TRBJ1-3; D remains ambiguous. This CDR3 has 12 residues. V gave up 5 bases and J gave up 4 bases, with 6 bases separating them. Germline CDR1 KGHSH, CDR2 LQKENI. The full variable domain, completed using reference TRBV18 and TRBJ1-3, is NAGVMQNPRHLVRRRGQEARLRCSPMKGHSHVYWYRQLPEEGLKFMVYLQKENIIDESGMPKERFSAEFPKEGPSILRIQQVVRGDSAAYFCASSSVGNTIYFGEGSWLTVV.